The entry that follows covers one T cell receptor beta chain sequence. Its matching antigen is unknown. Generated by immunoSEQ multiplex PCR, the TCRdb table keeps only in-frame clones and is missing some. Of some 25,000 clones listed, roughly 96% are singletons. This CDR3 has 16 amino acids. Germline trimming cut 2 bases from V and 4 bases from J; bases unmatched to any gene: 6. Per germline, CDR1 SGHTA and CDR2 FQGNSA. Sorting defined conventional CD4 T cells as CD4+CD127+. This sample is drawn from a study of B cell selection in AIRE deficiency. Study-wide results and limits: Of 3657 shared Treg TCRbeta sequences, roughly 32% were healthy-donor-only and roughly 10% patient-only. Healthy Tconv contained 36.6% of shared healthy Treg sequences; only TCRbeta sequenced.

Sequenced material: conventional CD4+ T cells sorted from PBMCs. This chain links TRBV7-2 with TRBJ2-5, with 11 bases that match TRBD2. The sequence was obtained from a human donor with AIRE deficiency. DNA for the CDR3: TGTGCCAGCAGCTTAAGTAGCGGGAGGGTTTTAGAGACCCAGTACTTC. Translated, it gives CASSLSSGRVLETQYF.